This T cell receptor beta chain came from a study of blood T cell repertoires in COVID-19. Overall study: Specimens from acute and convalescent COVID-19 originated in the United States, Italy and Spain. PBMCs, B-cell-depleted T cells, or T cells provided the cDNA or gDNA that made up the material.

With 1 base removed from V and 1 base from J, the gap between germline ends came to 17 bases. The CDR3 spans 17 residues. CDR1 and CDR2 (germline): SEHNR, FQNEAQ (reference sequence). As handled by the study authors: Estimation of nucleated cell counts was performed using reference gene primer amplification. TCRdb's table, derived via immunoSEQ multiplex PCR, lists solely in-frame clones and lacks some. From that table come the V and J calls and clone size; the DNA was used to work out D and trimming. The sample lists around 260,000 clones; approximately 81% were seen once. The sample consisted of peripheral blood. V usage is TRBV7-9 and J usage is TRBJ2-7; TRBD2 might be the D (5 bases). This TCR was sampled from a man in his 60s with acute or convalescent COVID-19. For the CDR3, the DNA is TGTGCCAGCAGCTTAGTTGTCGCCACGAGGGTTTCCTACGAGCAGTACTTC. Its translation is CASSLVVATRVSYEQYF. The full variable domain, completed using reference TRBV7-9 and TRBJ2-7, is DTGVSQNPRHKITKRGQNVTFRCDPISEHNRLYWYRQTLGQGPEFLTYFQNEAQLEKSRLLSDRFSAERPKGSFSTLEIQRTEQGDSAMYLCASSLVVATRVSYEQYFGPGTRLTVT.